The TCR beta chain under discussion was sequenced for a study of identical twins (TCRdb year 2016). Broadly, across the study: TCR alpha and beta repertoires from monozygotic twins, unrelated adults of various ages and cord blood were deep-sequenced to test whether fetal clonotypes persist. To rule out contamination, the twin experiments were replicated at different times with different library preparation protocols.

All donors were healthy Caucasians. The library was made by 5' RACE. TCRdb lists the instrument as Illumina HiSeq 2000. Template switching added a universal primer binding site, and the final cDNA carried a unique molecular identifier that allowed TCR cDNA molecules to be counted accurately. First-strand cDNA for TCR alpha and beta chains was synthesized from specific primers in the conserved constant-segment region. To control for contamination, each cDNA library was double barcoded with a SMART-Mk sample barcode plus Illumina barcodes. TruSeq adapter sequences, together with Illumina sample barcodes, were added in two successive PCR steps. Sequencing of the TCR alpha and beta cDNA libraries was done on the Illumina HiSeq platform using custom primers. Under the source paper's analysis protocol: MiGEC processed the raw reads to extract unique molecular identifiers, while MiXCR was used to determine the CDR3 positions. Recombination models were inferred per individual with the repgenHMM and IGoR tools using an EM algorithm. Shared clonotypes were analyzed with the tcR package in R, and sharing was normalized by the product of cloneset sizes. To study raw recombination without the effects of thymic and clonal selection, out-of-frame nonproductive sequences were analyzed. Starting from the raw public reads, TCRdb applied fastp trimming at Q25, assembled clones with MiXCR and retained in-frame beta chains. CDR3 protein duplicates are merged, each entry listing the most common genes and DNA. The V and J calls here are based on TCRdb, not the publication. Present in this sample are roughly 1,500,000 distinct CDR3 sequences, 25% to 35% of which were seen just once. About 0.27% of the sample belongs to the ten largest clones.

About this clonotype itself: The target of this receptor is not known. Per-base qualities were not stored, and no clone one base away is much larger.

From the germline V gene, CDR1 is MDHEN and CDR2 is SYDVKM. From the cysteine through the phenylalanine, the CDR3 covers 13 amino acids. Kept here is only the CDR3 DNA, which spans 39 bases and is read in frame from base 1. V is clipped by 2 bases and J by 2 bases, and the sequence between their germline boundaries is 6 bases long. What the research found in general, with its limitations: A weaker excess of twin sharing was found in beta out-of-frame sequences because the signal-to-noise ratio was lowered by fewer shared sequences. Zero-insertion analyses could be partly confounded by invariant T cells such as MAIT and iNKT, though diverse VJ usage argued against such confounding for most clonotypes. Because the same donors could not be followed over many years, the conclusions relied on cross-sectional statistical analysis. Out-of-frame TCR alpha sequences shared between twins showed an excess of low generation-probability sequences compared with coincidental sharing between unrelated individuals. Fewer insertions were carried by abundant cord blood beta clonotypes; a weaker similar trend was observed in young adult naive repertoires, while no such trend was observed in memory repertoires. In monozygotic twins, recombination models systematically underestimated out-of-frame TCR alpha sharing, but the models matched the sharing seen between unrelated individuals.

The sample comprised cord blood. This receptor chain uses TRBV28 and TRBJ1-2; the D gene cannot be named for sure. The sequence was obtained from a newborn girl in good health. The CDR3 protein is CASSLMANYGYTF. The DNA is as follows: TGTGCCAGCAGTTTAATGGCAAACTATGGCTACACCTTC.